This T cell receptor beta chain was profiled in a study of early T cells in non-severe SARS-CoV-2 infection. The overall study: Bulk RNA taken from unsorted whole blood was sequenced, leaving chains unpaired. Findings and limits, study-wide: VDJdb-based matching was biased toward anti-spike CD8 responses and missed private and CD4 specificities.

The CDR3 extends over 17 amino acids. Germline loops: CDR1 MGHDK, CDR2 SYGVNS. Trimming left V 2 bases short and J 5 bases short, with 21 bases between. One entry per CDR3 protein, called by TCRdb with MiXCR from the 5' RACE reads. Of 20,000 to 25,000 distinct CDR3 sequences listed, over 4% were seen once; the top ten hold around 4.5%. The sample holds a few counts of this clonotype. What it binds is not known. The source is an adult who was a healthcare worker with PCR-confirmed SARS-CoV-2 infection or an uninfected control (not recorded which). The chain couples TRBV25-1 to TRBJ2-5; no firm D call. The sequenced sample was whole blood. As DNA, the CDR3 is TGTGCCAGCAGTGAAGGTCGAGAGGCTGCCGCCGTTGAGACCCAGTACTTC. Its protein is CASSEGREAAAVETQYF.